This record concerns one T cell receptor beta chain sequence. Its antigen is unknown. Assay: immunoSEQ multiplex PCR; the TCRdb copy retains only in-frame clones and omits some. In the table there are 160,000 or so clones, approximately 90% of which are singletons. These data are taken from a study of T cell responses to AZD1222 COVID-19 vaccine. Study-wide points: At 160-218 and 743-854, vaccine-associated CD4 TCRs were dominant, and they spanned spike. The number of AZD1222 recipients seropositive at baseline was only five or six. Once two AZD1222 doses were given, Spike-specific TCR breadth and depth went up. Clonal diversity was possibly underestimated; the donors were predominantly white British and more often female.

Sequencing was performed on peripheral blood, taken on day 0 of AZD1222 vaccination. The source of this sequence is an adult in good health.

CDR3 sequence (DNA): TGTGCCACCAGCAGAGGCCCAGGGACCAATGAGCAGTTCTTC. Its translation: CATSRGPGTNEQFF. This chain joins TRBV15 and TRBJ2-1; D may correspond to TRBD1 or TRBD2 (5 bases each). CDR1 and CDR2 from the germline V gene are LNHNV and YYDKDF (reference sequence). Trimming shortened V by 1 base and J by 6 bases, and 10 bases separated the two germline ends. This CDR3 is 14 amino acids long.